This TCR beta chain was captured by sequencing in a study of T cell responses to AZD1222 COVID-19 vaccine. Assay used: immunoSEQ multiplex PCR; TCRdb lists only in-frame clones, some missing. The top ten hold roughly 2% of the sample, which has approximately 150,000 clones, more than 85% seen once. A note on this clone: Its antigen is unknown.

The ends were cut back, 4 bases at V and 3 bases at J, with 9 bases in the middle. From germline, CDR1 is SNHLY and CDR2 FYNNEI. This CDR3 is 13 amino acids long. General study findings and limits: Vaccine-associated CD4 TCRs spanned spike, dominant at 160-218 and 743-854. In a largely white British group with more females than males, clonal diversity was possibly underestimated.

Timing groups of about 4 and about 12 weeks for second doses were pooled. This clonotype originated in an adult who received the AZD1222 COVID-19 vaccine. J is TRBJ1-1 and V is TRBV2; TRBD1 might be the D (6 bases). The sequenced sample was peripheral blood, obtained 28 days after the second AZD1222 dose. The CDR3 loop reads CASSGGGHTEAFF. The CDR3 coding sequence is TGTGCCAGCAGTGGGGGGGGGCACACTGAAGCTTTCTTT.